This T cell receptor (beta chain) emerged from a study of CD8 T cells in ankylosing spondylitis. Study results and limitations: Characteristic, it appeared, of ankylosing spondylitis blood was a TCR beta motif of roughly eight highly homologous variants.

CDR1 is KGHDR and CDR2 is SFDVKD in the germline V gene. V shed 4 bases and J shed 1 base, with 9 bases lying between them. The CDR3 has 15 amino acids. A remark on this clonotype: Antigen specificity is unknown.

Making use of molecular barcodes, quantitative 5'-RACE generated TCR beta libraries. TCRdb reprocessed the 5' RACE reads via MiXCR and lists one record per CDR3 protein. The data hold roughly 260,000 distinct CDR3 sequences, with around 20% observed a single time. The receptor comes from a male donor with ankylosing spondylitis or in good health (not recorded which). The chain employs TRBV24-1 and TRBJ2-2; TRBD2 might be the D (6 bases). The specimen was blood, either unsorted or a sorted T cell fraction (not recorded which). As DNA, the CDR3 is TGTGCCACCAGTGAACCCGGGGGGAACACCGGGGAGCTGTTTTTT. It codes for CATSEPGGNTGELFF.